Listed here are 32 T cell receptor beta chains from one sample, sequenced in a study of CD8 T cells in ankylosing spondylitis. TCRdb re-called the 5' RACE reads with MiXCR, one entry per CDR3 protein. This table has 150,000 or so distinct CDR3 sequences, 9.8% appearing once. Specimen: blood, either unsorted or a sorted T cell fraction (not recorded which). These receptors were taken from a female donor with ankylosing spondylitis or in good health (not recorded which).

About this clonotype: This may be a read error, as it is one base from a much larger clone. CDR3 sequence reads: CASSPGAGRLYGQFF. DNA of the CDR3: TGCGCCAGCAGCCCCGGGGCGGGAAGGTTATATGGGCAGTTCTTC. This chain links TRBV4-3 with TRBJ2-1, with D possibly being TRBD2 (6 bases). Trimming took 4 bases from V and 12 from J, leaving 22 bases between them. Germline CDR1 LGHNA, CDR2 YSLEER. CDR3 length: 15 residues.

This chain links TRBV7-9 with TRBJ2-7, with TRBD2 matching over 10 bases. Trimming at V came to 4 bases and at J to 3 bases, leaving 3 bases not matched to a gene. The CDR3 has 14 amino acids. The germline V gene encodes CDR1 SEHNR and CDR2 FQNEAQ (reference sequence). The CDR3 is CASSSGTSDYEQYF. CDR3 in DNA: TGTGCCAGCAGCTCCGGGACTAGCGACTACGAGCAGTACTTC.

This clonotype was detected a few times. The gene calls are TRBV20-1 and TRBJ2-7; D unresolved. The CDR3 consists of 13 residues. V was clipped by 0 bases and J by 4 bases, with 10 bases between them. Germline V gene lookup returns CDR1 DFQATT and CDR2 SNEGSKA (reference sequence). CDR3 loop: CSARDKSSYEQYF. The CDR3 DNA is TGCAGTGCTAGAGATAAAAGTTCTTACGAGCAGTACTTC.

The sample holds many counts of this clonotype. The chain recombines TRBV19 with TRBJ2-1, with TRBD1 identical over 7 bases. The V segment lost 3 bases and the J segment 4 bases; nucleotides outside the gene matches: 6. The CDR3 has 15 residues. The germline V gene encodes CDR1 LNHDA and CDR2 SQIVND (reference sequence). CDR3 loop: CASSMAGQAYNEQFF. The CDR3 bases are TGTGCCAGTAGTATGGCAGGACAGGCATACAATGAGCAGTTCTTC. The full variable domain, rest sourced from reference TRBV19 and TRBJ2-1, is DGGITQSPKYLFRKEGQNVTLSCEQNLNHDAMYWYRQDPGQGLRLIYYSQIVNDFQKGDIAEGYSVSREKKESFPLTVTSAQKNPTAFYLCASSMAGQAYNEQFFGPGTRLTVL.

This clonotype has only a few counts. The chain links TRBV27 to TRBJ1-1; 7 bases are shared with TRBD1. CDR1 is MNHEY and CDR2 is SMNVEV in the germline V gene (reference sequence). This CDR3 contains 15 residues. Trimming removed 3 bases from V and 1 base from J; junction bases left unmatched: 5. CDR3 DNA: TGTGCCAGCAGTTTCATTGGGACAGCGAACACTGAAGCTTTCTTT. Amino acid sequence: CASSFIGTANTEAFF.

This clonotype was seen a few times. The CDR3 region is CASSHDRGSTEAFF. DNA for the CDR3: TGTGCCAGCAGCCATGACAGGGGAAGTACTGAAGCTTTCTTT. The V call is TRBV6-1, the J call TRBJ1-1, with TRBD1 identical over 8 bases. Trimming took 6 bases from V and 5 from J; bases not matched to a gene: 8. Germline values: CDR1 MNHNS, CDR2 SASEGT. This CDR3 is built from 14 residues.

The sample holds a few counts of this clonotype. At one end, the junction sequence differs from germline, possibly due to a read error. The V and J genes are TRBV7-2 and TRBJ2-1, with TRBD1 identical over 7 bases. The CDR3 covers 15 residues. Germline V CDR1 and CDR2: SGHTA, FQGNSA. The CDR3: CASSSTSQGMRGYFF. The DNA for the CDR3 is TGTGCCAGCAGCTCCACCTCACAGGGGATGAGGGGATATTTTTTC.

This clonotype was seen repeatedly, ten times or more. J is TRBJ2-1 and V is TRBV7-7; 11 bases match TRBD2. With V trimmed by 5 bases and J by 3 bases, 6 bases remained unmatched. CDR3 length equals 16 residues. In germline, CDR1 is SSHAT, CDR2 FNYEAQ (reference sequence). This chain's CDR3 is CASSRFLAGGYNEQFF. Written as DNA, the CDR3 is TGTGCCAGCAGCCGATTTCTAGCGGGAGGCTACAATGAGCAGTTCTTC.

This clonotype was detected only a few times. This chain links TRBV5-1 with TRBJ2-7, with TRBD2 matching 11 bases. Germline values: CDR1 SGHRS, CDR2 YFSETQ. This CDR3 comprises 18 residues. V was clipped by 3 bases and J by 0 bases; unmatched bases: 11. CDR3 DNA sequence: TGCGCCAGCAGCTCGGGGACTAGCGGCACGGGGGGCTCCTACGAGCAGTACTTC. Translating gives CASSSGTSGTGGSYEQYF. Together with reference TRBV5-1 and TRBJ2-7, the CDR3 gives the full variable domain: KAGVTQTPRYLIKTRGQQVTLSCSPISGHRSVSWYQQTPGQGLQFLFEYFSETQRNKGNFPGRFSGRQFSNSRSEMNVSTLELGDSALYLCASSSGTSGTGGSYEQYFGPGTRLTVT.

This clonotype came up many times. The J gene is TRBJ1-2, the V gene TRBV4-1; D remains unclear. The ends were cut back, 1 base at V and 0 bases at J, with 6 bases in the middle. The V gene's germline CDR1 is MGHRA and CDR2 YSYEKL. The CDR3 is made up of 14 amino acids. The CDR3 sequence is CASSQVAANYGYTF. The CDR3 DNA sequence: TGCGCCAGCAGCCAAGTCGCCGCTAACTATGGCTACACCTTC.

This clonotype was recorded a few times. The chain recombines TRBV5-4 with TRBJ2-7; D may be TRBD1 (6 bases). V was pared by 4 bases and J by 2 bases, with 16 bases between. Germline CDR1 SGHNT, CDR2 YYREEE (reference sequence). The CDR3 extends over 15 amino acids. CDR3 loop: CASSVPGQPTYEQYF. DNA for the CDR3: TGTGCCAGCAGCGTACCGGGACAACCAACCTACGAGCAGTACTTC.

The chain couples TRBV9 to TRBJ2-1; D uncertain. Trimming cost V 0 bases and J 8 bases, with 3 bases left between them. Per the germline V gene, CDR1 is SGDLS and CDR2 is YYNGEE. CDR3 length: 11 residues. CDR3 in DNA: TGTGCCAGCAGCGTAGGGTATGAGCAGTTCTTC. This codes for CASSVGYEQFF. Looking up the rest from reference TRBV9 and TRBJ2-1 gives the full variable domain: DSGVTQTPKHLITATGQRVTLRCSPRSGDLSVYWYQQSLDQGLQFLIQYYNGEERAKGNILERFSAQQFPDLHSELNLSSLELGDSALYFCASSVGYEQFFGPGTRLTVL.

This clonotype was seen a few times. The chain uses TRBV14 and TRBJ2-7; 14 bases match TRBD2. The J segment lost 5 bases and the V segment lost 0 bases, leaving 6 bases of the junction unmatched. The CDR3 consists of 17 residues. In germline, CDR1 is SGHDN, CDR2 FVKESK. CDR3 coding DNA: TGTGCCAGCAGCCAAGATCCTCGGACTAGCGGGAGGAACGAGCAGTACTTC. Translating it yields CASSQDPRTSGRNEQYF.

The chain has TRBV20-1 and TRBJ2-1, with 8 nucleotides matching TRBD2. The CDR3 totals 16 residues. Germline V gene lookup returns CDR1 DFQATT and CDR2 SNEGSKA (reference sequence). The V segment lost 1 base and the J segment 2 bases; nucleotides outside the gene matches: 7. CDR3 region: CSARGVGGRPYNEQFF. CDR3 nucleotide sequence: TGCAGTGCTAGAGGGGTGGGCGGGAGGCCCTACAATGAGCAGTTCTTC.

For this clonotype: One end of the junction does not line up with germline, which may come from a read error. The rearrangement links TRBV6-1 to TRBJ2-1, with D hard to call. The CDR3 spans 12 residues. Germline loops: CDR1 MNHNS, CDR2 SASEGT. This chain's CDR3 is CDSISLANEQFF. The CDR3 DNA reads TGTGACAGCATCAGTCTGGCCAATGAGCAGTTCTTC.

This clonotype has just a few counts. V usage is TRBV7-8 and J usage is TRBJ1-1, with a possible D match to TRBD1 (6 bases). Germline CDR1 and CDR2: SGHVS and FQNEAQ. This CDR3 contains 11 residues. Trimming stripped 5 bases from V and 11 bases from J, with 12 bases between. The CDR3 region has the DNA TGTGCCAGCAGCGTGGGGGCGAGGGCTTTCTTT. Translated: CASSVGARAFF.

This chain links TRBV6-2 or TRBV6-3 with TRBJ2-2, with D possibly matching TRBD1 (6 bases). V was clipped by 6 bases and J by 7 bases, with 9 bases between them. The CDR3 consists of 12 residues. Germline values: CDR1 MNHEY, CDR2 SVGEGT. The CDR3 DNA is TGTGCCAGCAGCTGGGGACACGGGGAGCTGTTTTTT. Translation gives CASSWGHGELFF.

This chain links TRBV18 with TRBJ2-1, with D possibly matching TRBD2 (6 bases). CDR1 and CDR2 (germline): KGHSH, LQKENI. This CDR3 is built from 16 residues. V lost 2 bases and J lost 0, with 11 bases in between. CDR3 sequence (DNA): TGTGCCAGCTCACCAGAAGCGGGCAGCTCCTACAATGAGCAGTTCTTC. Its translation is CASSPEAGSSYNEQFF.

There are many counts of this clonotype. The gene calls are TRBV29-1 and TRBJ2-1, with TRBD1 matching over 9 bases. V lost 6 bases, J lost 3 bases, and 3 bases stayed unmatched. CDR3 length equals 13 residues. The V gene's germline CDR1 is SQVTM and CDR2 ANQGSEA. The CDR3 sequence: CSVRQGDYNEQFF. The DNA for the CDR3 is TGCAGCGTCCGACAGGGGGACTACAATGAGCAGTTCTTC.

This clonotype has only a few counts. This CDR3 is CASSLGYRTAYNEQFF. CDR3 bases: TGTGCCAGCAGCTTAGGTTACCGGACAGCATACAATGAGCAGTTCTTC. This chain links TRBV11-2 with TRBJ2-1; D is possibly TRBD1 (6 bases). Germline lookup yields CDR1 SGHAT and CDR2 FQNNGV. The CDR3 length is 16 residues. Deletions cut 1 base from V and 4 bases from J, with 14 bases between.

This clonotype showed up just a few times. This chain joins TRBV12-2 and TRBJ2-2; the table's TRBD1 call for D was not verified on the DNA. TRBV12-2 is assigned pseudogene status. CDR3 size: 18 residues. The CDR3 nucleotides are TGTGCAAGTCGCCTGGTGCAGGGGGCGAGGCGGGAAACCGGGGAGCTGTTTTTT. Encoded protein: CASRLVQGARRETGELFF.

The sample holds many counts of this clonotype. V is TRBV7-9 and J is TRBJ1-6; the D gene is possibly TRBD1 (5 bases). The CDR3 runs 14 residues. Trimming shortened V by 8 bases and J by 8 bases, and 16 bases separated the two germline ends. Per germline, CDR1 SEHNR and CDR2 FQNEAQ (reference sequence). CDR3 nucleotide sequence: TGTGCCAGCGAATTGGGGTGGGGGGATTCACCCCTCCACTTT. As protein: CASELGWGDSPLHF.

Many counts were recorded for this clonotype. The chain uses TRBV4-3 and TRBJ2-7, with D unclear. The CDR3 is made up of 15 amino acids. Between the trimmed V and J ends, which lost 0 bases and 4 bases, there was a span of 13 bases. Per the germline V gene, CDR1 is LGHNA and CDR2 is YSLEER. The CDR3 loop reads CASSQDRGGSYEQYF. CDR3 sequence (DNA): TGCGCCAGCAGCCAAGATCGTGGTGGCTCTTACGAGCAGTACTTC.

This clonotype was detected ten times or more. V gene TRBV27 combines with J gene TRBJ2-7, with a tentative D call TRBD1 (5 bases). Looked up from germline, CDR1 is MNHEY and CDR2 is SMNVEV (reference sequence). The CDR3 has 15 amino acids. The V gene lost 7 bases and the J gene lost 2 bases, with 18 bases spanning the gap. The CDR3 DNA sequence: TGTGCCAGCACCATTGGGGCAGGGTCAACCTACGAGCAGTACTTC. Its protein is CASTIGAGSTYEQYF.

This clonotype appeared a few times. This chain uses TRBV20-1 with TRBJ2-3; 9 nucleotides align to TRBD2. Trimming cost V 0 bases and J 3 bases; bases outside gene matches: 7. Germline CDR1 DFQATT, CDR2 SNEGSKA (reference sequence). There are 16 residues in the CDR3. CDR3 protein: CSARDYSLAGTDTQYF. CDR3 in DNA: TGCAGTGCTAGAGATTATTCGCTAGCGGGAACAGATACGCAGTATTTT.

This clonotype was seen only a few times. V and J are TRBV7-9 and TRBJ1-5, with D unclear. In germline, CDR1 is SEHNR, CDR2 FQNEAQ (reference sequence). The CDR3 has 15 amino acids. The germline V and J ends were trimmed by 2 bases and 5 bases, with 13 bases remaining between them. The chain's CDR3 is CASSLRAQRHQPQHF. In DNA, the CDR3 is TGTGCCAGCAGCTTACGAGCCCAGAGACATCAGCCCCAGCATTTT. The full variable domain, rest sourced from reference TRBV7-9 and TRBJ1-5, is DTGVSQNPRHKITKRGQNVTFRCDPISEHNRLYWYRQTLGQGPEFLTYFQNEAQLEKSRLLSDRFSAERPKGSFSTLEIQRTEQGDSAMYLCASSLRAQRHQPQHFGDGTRLSIL.

This clonotype was observed a handful of times. This chain connects TRBV27 to TRBJ1-2; 7 bases are a match to TRBD1. CDR1 is MNHEY, CDR2 SMNVEV, per germline (reference sequence). V was pared by 5 bases and J by 5 bases, with 8 bases of the junction left unmatched. This CDR3 spans 14 amino acids. This CDR3 reads CASSPDRSYYGYTF. DNA of the CDR3: TGTGCCAGCAGTCCGGACAGGTCTTATTATGGCTACACCTTC.

The chain combines TRBV7-9 with TRBJ1-1; 9 bases are a match to TRBD1. V gave up 1 base and J gave up 0 bases; unmatched junction bases: 3. The germline gives CDR1 SEHNR, CDR2 FQNEAQ (reference sequence). CDR3 size: 16 residues. CDR3 bases: TGTGCCAGCAGCTTAGGGGGACAGGGACTGAACACTGAAGCTTTCTTT. Amino acid sequence: CASSLGGQGLNTEAFF.

The chain employs TRBV7-9 and TRBJ2-1; 9 bases map to TRBD2. Germline CDR1 SEHNR, CDR2 FQNEAQ (reference sequence). This CDR3 contains 16 residues. V lost 1 base and J lost 7; bases outside the gene matches: 8. CDR3 bases: TGTGCCAGCAGCTTAGTAGGAGCTAGCGGGATGAATGAGCAGTTCTTC. Translating it yields CASSLVGASGMNEQFF.

This clonotype appeared a few times. J is TRBJ2-7 and V is TRBV21-1; TRBD2 reflects the table's D call only, with no check against the DNA. TRBV21-1 is deemed a pseudogene. This CDR3 spans 18 amino acids. CDR3 bases: TGTGCCAGCAGCAAAGGTCAGCGGGAAGCGGGAGGTATCTACGAGCAGTACTTC. Amino acids: CASSKGQREAGGIYEQYF.

The chain couples TRBV27 to TRBJ1-1; no clear D gene. The CDR3 loop spans 13 amino acids. With 2 bases removed from V and 1 base from J, the gap between germline ends came to 5 bases. Per germline, CDR1 MNHEY and CDR2 SMNVEV (reference sequence). The CDR3 bases are TGTGCCAGCAGTTTACACAAGAACACTGAAGCTTTCTTT. As protein: CASSLHKNTEAFF.

Many counts were recorded for this clonotype. The V and J genes are TRBV2 and TRBJ2-3; a possible D gene is TRBD1 (6 bases). V was cut by 4 bases and J by 3 bases, with 14 bases left in between. The CDR3 covers 15 residues. Germline values: CDR1 SNHLY, CDR2 FYNNEI. CDR3: CASSASQGMTDTQYF. CDR3 bases: TGTGCCAGCAGTGCGTCTCAGGGGATGACAGATACGCAGTATTTT. The full variable domain, its missing parts supplied by reference TRBV2 and TRBJ2-3, is EPEVTQTPSHQVTQMGQEVILRCVPISNHLYFYWYRQILGQKVEFLVSFYNNEISEKSEIFDDQFSVERPDGSNFTLKIRSTKLEDSAMYFCASSASQGMTDTQYFGPGTRLTVL.